This TCR beta chain was obtained from a study of siplizumab effects on memory and regulatory T cells. Method: immunoSEQ multiplex PCR; TCRdb's copy keeps in-frame clones and lacks some. The data contain fewer than 100,000 clones, roughly 94% of them singletons. Material: CD8+ T cells sorted from blood. This clonotype originated in a human donor in good health.

The CDR3 coding sequence is TGTGCCAGCAGCTTAGAAGGGGAAAAACTGTTTTTT. Encoded protein: CASSLEGEKLFF. The V call is TRBV7-2, the J call TRBJ1-4; D uncertain. The CDR3 is 12 residues long. Trimming left V 1 base short and J 8 bases short, with 5 bases between. CDR1 is SGHTA, CDR2 FQGNSA, per germline.